These 19 T cell receptor beta chains share one sample of origin, sequenced in a study of beta chain features in type 1 diabetes. Findings and limits, study-wide: Shorter TCRB CDR3s, moderately but significantly so, marked every one of the four CD4+ subsets in Type 1 diabetes patients.

Of the isolated RNA, all was reverse transcribed, and so the sequenced material was expressed TCRB transcripts. Only in-frame clones appear in the TCRdb table, and some are missing; sequencing was by immunoSEQ multiplex PCR. Of 140,000 or so clones in the sample, roughly an eighth were seen once. These receptors' antigens are unknown. The specimen sequenced was central memory CD4+ T cells from blood. All receptors come from a man aged 18 to 30 with type 1 diabetes.

This clone was counted between two and nine times. The chain carries TRBV11-3 and TRBJ2-1; D gene unclear. V shed 2 bases and J shed 3 bases, with 5 bases lying between them. CDR1 SGHNT and CDR2 YENEEA come from the germline V gene. CDR3 length: 13 amino acids. CDR3 coding DNA: TGTGCCAGCAGCTTAAGGGTCTACAATGAGCAGTTCTTC. This codes for CASSLRVYNEQFF.

This clone was detected only a few times. This chain connects TRBV9 to TRBJ2-7, with D perhaps TRBD2 (6 bases). The germline gives CDR1 SGDLS, CDR2 YYNGEE. V gave up 0 bases and J gave up 2 bases, with 12 bases separating them. CDR3 size: 15 residues. The CDR3 here is CASSVGPGGPYEQYF. CDR3 DNA: TGTGCCAGCAGCGTAGGCCCCGGGGGACCCTACGAGCAGTACTTC.

The chain combines TRBV5-6 with TRBJ2-7; 8 nucleotides agree with TRBD1. This CDR3 comprises 13 residues. Unmatched junction bases numbered 2, after V lost 4 bases and J lost 2 bases. Looked up from germline, CDR1 is SGHDT and CDR2 is YYEEEE. CDR3 sequence: CASSLTGAYEQYF. The CDR3 DNA sequence: TGTGCCAGCAGCCTGACAGGGGCCTACGAGCAGTACTTC.

For this clone: In the same sample, other DNA sequences code for this CDR3. The rearrangement uses TRBV15 and TRBJ1-6; the D gene is possibly TRBD1 (6 bases). Germline V gene lookup returns CDR1 LNHNV and CDR2 YYDKDF (reference sequence). This CDR3 spans 15 amino acids. V lost 0 bases and J lost 10, with 13 bases in between. For the CDR3, the DNA is TGTGCCACCAGCAGAGAAAAGGGGGTGGGCTCACCCCTCCACTTT. Translated: CATSREKGVGSPLHF. Full variable domain (rest looked up from reference TRBV15 and TRBJ1-6): DAMVIQNPRYQVTQFGKPVTLSCSQTLNHNVMYWYQQKSSQAPKLLFHYYDKDFNNEADTPDNFQSRRPNTSFCFLDIRSPGLGDTAMYLCATSREKGVGSPLHFGNGTRLTVT.

This clone was detected a few times. The chain employs TRBV5-4 and TRBJ2-5; TRBD2 aligns across 7 bases. The J segment lost 5 bases and the V segment lost 2 bases, leaving 9 bases of the junction unmatched. The length of the CDR3 is 15 residues. Per germline, CDR1 SGHNT and CDR2 YYREEE (reference sequence). DNA for the CDR3: TGTGCCAGCAGCTTAAGCGGGGCGTCGGAGGAGACCCAGTACTTC. It specifies CASSLSGASEETQYF.

The CDR3 sequence: CSVEAAVTTYGYTF. In DNA form, the CDR3 reads TGCAGCGTTGAAGCGGCAGTTACAACGTATGGCTACACCTTC. The chain has TRBV29-1 and TRBJ1-2; the D is unclear. The CDR3 sequence is 14 residues long. V was trimmed by 1 base and J by 5 bases, leaving 14 bases between them. CDR1 and CDR2 (germline): SQVTM, ANQGSEA.

This clone was seen more than once but under ten times. The chain links TRBV5-1 to TRBJ1-3, with D perhaps TRBD1 (5 bases). V gave up 7 bases and J gave up 0 bases, with 11 bases separating them. Germline V CDR1 and CDR2: SGHRS, YFSETQ. This CDR3 is 14 amino acids long. The CDR3 loop reads CASRKDSSGNTIYF. CDR3 sequence (DNA): TGCGCCAGCCGTAAAGACAGCTCTGGAAACACCATATATTTT.

This clone was detected a few times. The chain carries TRBV7-3 and TRBJ2-1, with TRBD1 identical over 8 bases. Germline V gene lookup returns CDR1 SGHTA and CDR2 FQGTGA. The J segment lost 7 bases and the V segment lost 5 bases, leaving 7 bases of the junction unmatched. The CDR3 extends over 14 amino acids. The CDR3 loop is CASSLDRGRNEQFF. DNA of the CDR3: TGTGCCAGCAGCCTCGACAGGGGAAGGAATGAGCAGTTCTTC. Supplemented by reference TRBV7-3 and TRBJ2-1, the full variable domain reads GAGVSQTPSNKVTEKGKYVELRCDPISGHTALYWYRQSLGQGPEFLIYFQGTGAADDSGLPNDRFFAVRPEGSVSTLKIQRTERGDSAVYLCASSLDRGRNEQFFGPGTRLTVL.

This clone appeared a few times. This chain links TRBV7-9 with TRBJ2-6; no clear D gene. Deletions cut 1 base from V and 0 bases from J, with 4 bases between. The CDR3 has 15 amino acids. Germline V gives CDR1 SEHNR, CDR2 FQNEAQ (reference sequence). CDR3 sequence (DNA): TGTGCCAGCAGCTTAGGGGGCTCTGGGGCCAACGTCCTGACTTTC. Its protein is CASSLGGSGANVLTF. Supplemented by reference TRBV7-9 and TRBJ2-6, the full variable domain reads DTGVSQNPRHKITKRGQNVTFRCDPISEHNRLYWYRQTLGQGPEFLTYFQNEAQLEKSRLLSDRFSAERPKGSFSTLEIQRTEQGDSAMYLCASSLGGSGANVLTFGAGSRLTVL.

This clone was seen many times. The gene calls are TRBV29-1 and TRBJ1-2, with a tentative D call TRBD1 (5 bases). Germline CDR1 SQVTM, CDR2 ANQGSEA. Trimming took 7 bases from V and 8 from J, leaving 20 bases between them. This CDR3 has 13 amino acids. As DNA, the CDR3 is TGCAGCGCAAATGCCGGGACGGTCGGGGGCTACACCTTC. Its protein product is CSANAGTVGGYTF.

The chain is built from TRBV7-6 and TRBJ1-2, with D maybe TRBD1 (6 bases). This CDR3 has 17 amino acids. Germline assignment: CDR1 SGHVS and CDR2 FNYEAQ. V dropped 3 bases and J dropped 2 bases, with 19 bases sitting between them. The CDR3 loop is CASSLAKGERPNYGYTF. CDR3 sequence (DNA): TGTGCCAGCAGCTTGGCCAAGGGGGAAAGGCCCAACTATGGCTACACCTTC.

This chain connects TRBV9 to TRBJ1-1; 9 bases match TRBD1. CDR1 and CDR2 from the germline V gene are SGDLS and YYNGEE. The CDR3 runs 18 residues. The V segment lost 4 bases and the J segment 0 bases; nucleotides outside the gene matches: 13. CDR3 residues: CASSPRDRVVGMNTEAFF. Here the CDR3 DNA reads TGTGCCAGCAGCCCAAGGGACAGGGTGGTCGGGATGAACACTGAAGCTTTCTTT.

This clone was observed a handful of times. This CDR3 is CATSRDLKYTEAFF. CDR3 in DNA: TGTGCCACCAGCAGAGACTTGAAATACACTGAAGCTTTCTTT. The chain uses TRBV15 and TRBJ1-1; D not certain. CDR3 length: 14 residues. Germline values: CDR1 LNHNV, CDR2 YYDKDF (reference sequence). Trimming shortened V by 0 bases and J by 3 bases, and 8 bases separated the two germline ends.

The V and J genes are TRBV11-3 and TRBJ2-7; TRBD1 matches 7 bases. Germline V gives CDR1 SGHNT, CDR2 YENEEA. This CDR3 has 13 residues. Trimming took 6 bases from V and 1 from J; bases not matched to a gene: 3. The CDR3 reads CASRGTASYEQYF. For the CDR3, the DNA is TGTGCCAGCAGGGGGACAGCTTCCTACGAGCAGTACTTC.

This clone was counted only a few times. This may be a read error, as it is one base from a much larger clone. The V gene is TRBV28, the J gene TRBJ2-6, with TRBD1 matching over 7 bases. V lost 8 bases and J lost 4; bases outside the gene matches: 8. Germline V CDR1 and CDR2: MDHEN, SYDVKM. The CDR3 runs 15 residues. The CDR3 protein is CASGVQGTGANVLTF. The CDR3, as DNA: TGTGCCAGCGGCGTACAGGGGACCGGGGCCAACGTCCTGACTTTC. The whole variable domain, remainder taken from reference TRBV28 and TRBJ2-6, is DVKVTQSSRYLVKRTGEKVFLECVQDMDHENMFWYRQDPGLGLRLIYFSYDVKMKEKGDIPEGYSVSREKKERFSLILESASTNQTSMYLCASGVQGTGANVLTFGAGSRLTVL.

The DNA for the CDR3 is TGTGCCAGCGCGGGAGGGTCCAGTGGCTACACCTTC. Translation: CASAGGSSGYTF. This sequence joins TRBV2 and TRBJ1-2, with unresolved D. This CDR3 comprises 12 residues. The V end lost 8 bases, the J end lost 7 bases, and 14 bases lay between the germline ends. Per germline, CDR1 SNHLY and CDR2 FYNNEI.

The chain carries TRBV5-1 and TRBJ2-1; 7 bases are a match to TRBD2. V shed 4 bases and J 5 bases; nucleotides not matched to a gene: 12. There are 16 residues in the CDR3. Germline loops: CDR1 SGHRS, CDR2 YFSETQ. CDR3 nucleotides: TGCGCCAGCAGCGGAGGAACTAGCGAAAATAACAATGAGCAGTTCTTC. It is translated as CASSGGTSENNNEQFF.

The chain is built from TRBV18 and TRBJ2-2; possible D gene TRBD1, 5 bases. The length of the CDR3 is 15 residues. The germline V and J ends were trimmed by 2 bases and 0 bases, with 7 bases remaining between them. Germline assignment: CDR1 KGHSH and CDR2 LQKENI. The CDR3 DNA reads as TGTGCCAGCTCACCAGCACAGGCGAACACCGGGGAGCTGTTTTTT. Protein product: CASSPAQANTGELFF.

The chain has TRBV30 and TRBJ1-2; 8 nucleotides line up with TRBD1. This CDR3 contains 15 residues. In germline, CDR1 is GTSNPN, CDR2 SVGIG (reference sequence). The J segment lost 6 bases and the V segment lost 5 bases, leaving 14 bases of the junction unmatched. The DNA of the CDR3 is TGTGCCTGGGTCCCAGGACAGGGTCTAGGCAATGGCTACACCTTC. This encodes CAWVPGQGLGNGYTF.